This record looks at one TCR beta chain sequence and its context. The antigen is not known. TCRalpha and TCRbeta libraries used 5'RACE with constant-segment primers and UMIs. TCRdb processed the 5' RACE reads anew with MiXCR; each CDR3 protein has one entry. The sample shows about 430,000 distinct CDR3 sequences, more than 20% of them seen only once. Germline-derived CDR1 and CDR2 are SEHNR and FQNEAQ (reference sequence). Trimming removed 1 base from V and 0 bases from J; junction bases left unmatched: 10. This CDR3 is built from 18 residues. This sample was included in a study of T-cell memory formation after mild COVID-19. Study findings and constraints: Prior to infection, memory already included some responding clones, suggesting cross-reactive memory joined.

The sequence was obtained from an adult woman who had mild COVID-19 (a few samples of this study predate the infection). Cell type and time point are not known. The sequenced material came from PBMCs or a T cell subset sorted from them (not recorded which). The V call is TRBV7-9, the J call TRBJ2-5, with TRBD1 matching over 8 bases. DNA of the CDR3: TGTGCCAGCAGCTTAGGAGTACGGACAGGGATGTACCAAGAGACCCAGTACTTC. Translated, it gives CASSLGVRTGMYQETQYF.